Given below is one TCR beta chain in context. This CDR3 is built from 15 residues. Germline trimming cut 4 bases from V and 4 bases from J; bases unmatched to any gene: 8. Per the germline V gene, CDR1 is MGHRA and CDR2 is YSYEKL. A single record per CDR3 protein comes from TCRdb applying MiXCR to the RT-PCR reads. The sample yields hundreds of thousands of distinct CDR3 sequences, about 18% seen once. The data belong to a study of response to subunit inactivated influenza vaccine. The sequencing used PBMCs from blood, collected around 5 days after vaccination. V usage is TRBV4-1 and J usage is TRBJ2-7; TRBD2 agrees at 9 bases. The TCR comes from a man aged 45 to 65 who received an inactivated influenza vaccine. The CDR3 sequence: CASSLVAGDLYEQYF. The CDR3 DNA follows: TGCGCCAGCAGCCTTGTAGCGGGGGACCTATACGAGCAGTACTTC.